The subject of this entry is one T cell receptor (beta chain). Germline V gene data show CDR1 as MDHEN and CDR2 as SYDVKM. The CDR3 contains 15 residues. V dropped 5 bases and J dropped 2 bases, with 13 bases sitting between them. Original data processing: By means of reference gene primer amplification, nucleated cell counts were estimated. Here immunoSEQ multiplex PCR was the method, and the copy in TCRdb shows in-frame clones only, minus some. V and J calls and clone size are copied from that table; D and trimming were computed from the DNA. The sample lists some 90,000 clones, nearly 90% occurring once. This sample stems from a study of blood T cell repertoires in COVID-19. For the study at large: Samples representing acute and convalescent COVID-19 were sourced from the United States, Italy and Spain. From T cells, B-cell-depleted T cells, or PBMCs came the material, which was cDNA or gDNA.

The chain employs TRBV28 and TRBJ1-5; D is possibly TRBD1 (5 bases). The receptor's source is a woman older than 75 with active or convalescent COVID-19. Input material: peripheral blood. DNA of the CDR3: TGTGCCAGCAGTCCCCGGGGGAAAGGCAATCAGCCCCAGCATTTT. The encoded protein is CASSPRGKGNQPQHF. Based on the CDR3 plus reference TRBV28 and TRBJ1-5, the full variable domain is DVKVTQSSRYLVKRTGEKVFLECVQDMDHENMFWYRQDPGLGLRLIYFSYDVKMKEKGDIPEGYSVSREKKERFSLILESASTNQTSMYLCASSPRGKGNQPQHFGDGTRLSIL.